Listed below are T cell receptor beta chains from one sample, sequenced in a study of a mutant IDH1 vaccine in newly diagnosed glioma. Sequencing was performed with immunoSEQ multiplex PCR; in TCRdb, only in-frame clones are kept and a portion is missing. The profile shows 70,000 or so clones, around 80% of them singletons. Sequenced material: peripheral blood mononuclear cells (PBMCs), taken from a glioma patient treated with radiotherapy, temozolomide or both. The receptors shown here come from a woman aged 18-29 years with glioma. Some clones in this sample may be carry-over from other donors' samples. The CDR3 runs from the conserved cysteine through the conserved F or W. Fields, in order: CDR3 protein, CDR3 DNA, J gene, clone size, D gene, V gene. A D gene is named only where the DNA matches it firmly. Some rows have no size entry. The others give once, few or many, or a class for an expanded clone.

CASSIIGGTNTEAFF TGTGCCAGTAGTATAATCGGAGGTACGAACACTGAAGCTTTCTTT TRBJ1-1 NA NA TRBV19
CASSRDRPEETQYF TGTGCCAGCAGTCGGGACAGGCCTGAAGAGACCCAGTACTTC TRBJ2-5 NA TRBD1 TRBV6-5
CASSLGIQETQYF TGTGCCAGCAGCTTAGGAATCCAAGAGACCCAGTACTTC TRBJ2-5 once NA TRBV7-2
CASSLLPPGGPTEAFF TGTGCCAGCAGCTTACTCCCCCCAGGGGGCCCCACTGAAGCTTTCTTT TRBJ1-1 NA TRBD1 TRBV11-3
CASSLELDLNYGYTF TGTGCCAGCAGCTTAGAGCTGGACCTCAACTATGGCTACACCTTC TRBJ1-2 NA NA TRBV7-8
CASSPSEAYGYTF TGTGCCAGCAGCCCCTCAGAGGCCTATGGCTACACCTTC TRBJ1-2 NA NA TRBV5-4
CSVGLMNTEAFF TGCAGCGTTGGACTGATGAACACTGAAGCTTTCTTT TRBJ1-1 NA NA TRBV29-1
CASRYSGISYEQYF TGTGCCAGCAGATATAGCGGGATCTCCTACGAGCAGTACTTC TRBJ2-7 NA TRBD2 TRBV6-6
CASSTGGRTDTQYF TGTGCCAGCAGTACGGGGGGACGCACAGATACGCAGTATTTT TRBJ2-3 NA TRBD2 TRBV25-1
CAIRPGPRVTQYF TGTGCCATCAGGCCGGGCCCTAGGGTTACGCAGTATTTT TRBJ2-3 NA NA TRBV10-3
CAISESAGGSNQPQHF TGTGCCATCAGTGAGTCGGCAGGGGGTAGCAATCAGCCCCAGCATTTT TRBJ1-5 NA TRBD1 TRBV10-3
CASGWDRARGYTF TGTGCCAGCGGATGGGACAGGGCGAGGGGCTACACCTTC TRBJ1-2 NA TRBD1 TRBV6-5
CASSDTGRSNQPQHF TGTGCCAGTAGTGATACAGGGCGCAGCAATCAGCCCCAGCATTTT TRBJ1-5 NA NA TRBV19
CASSVGPGTGNTEAFF TGTGCCAGCAGCGTAGGACCCGGGACAGGGAACACTGAAGCTTTCTTT TRBJ1-1 NA TRBD1 TRBV9
CASSEKVYEQYF TGTGCCAGCAGTGAAAAAGTCTACGAGCAGTACTTC TRBJ2-7 NA NA TRBV6-1
CASSTGSGYTF TGTGCCAGCAGTACAGGGTCCGGCTACACCTTC TRBJ1-2 NA NA TRBV6-6
CASMGGRRYEQYF TGTGCCAGCATGGGCGGGAGACGTTACGAGCAGTACTTC TRBJ2-7 NA TRBD2 TRBV6-5
CSVVPGQGGEQYF TGCAGCGTTGTACCGGGACAGGGAGGCGAGCAGTACTTC TRBJ2-7 NA TRBD1 TRBV29-1
CASSRTGQGHGYTF TGTGCCAGTAGTAGGACGGGACAGGGGCATGGCTACACCTTC TRBJ1-2 NA TRBD1 TRBV19
CASSSGGFTYEQYF TGTGCCAGTAGTTCGGGAGGGTTCACCTACGAGCAGTACTTC TRBJ2-7 NA TRBD2 TRBV19
CASKRQGGIQYF TGTGCCAGCAAGAGACAGGGTGGCATTCAGTACTTC TRBJ2-4 NA TRBD1 TRBV2
CASSARAMAMDTEVFF TGTGCCAGCAGCGCCCGAGCCATGGCGATGGACACTGAAGTTTTCTTT TRBJ1-1 once NA TRBV9
CASSPGQGARKQYF TGTGCCAGCAGCCCTGGACAGGGGGCGAGGAAGCAGTACTTC TRBJ2-7 NA TRBD1 TRBV6-5
CASIGQGNVGTEAFF TGCGCCAGCATAGGACAGGGGAATGTGGGCACTGAAGCTTTCTTT TRBJ1-1 NA TRBD1 TRBV5-1
CAWSPVTGRWTEAFF TGTGCCTGGAGTCCGGTTACAGGGCGATGGACTGAAGCTTTCTTT TRBJ1-1 NA NA TRBV30
CASSQDGTSGLRGETQYF TGCGCCAGCAGCCAAGATGGGACTAGCGGGTTACGGGGTGAGACCCAGTACTTC TRBJ2-5 NA TRBD2 TRBV4-1
CASSPRAGSYEQYF TGTGCCAGCTCACCACGGGCAGGCTCCTACGAGCAGTACTTC TRBJ2-7 NA NA TRBV18
CASNRGNSNQPQHF TGTGCCAGCAATCGGGGGAATAGCAATCAGCCCCAGCATTTT TRBJ1-5 NA NA TRBV9
CASSLRGQGRGYGYTF TGTGCCAGCAGCTTAAGGGGACAGGGGAGAGGCTATGGCTACACCTTC TRBJ1-2 NA TRBD1 TRBV11-2
CASSINDLPGYEQYF TGTGCCAGTAGTATAAACGACCTTCCAGGCTACGAGCAGTACTTC TRBJ2-7 NA NA TRBV19
CASSQTDTQYF TGTGCCAGCAGCCAAACAGATACGCAGTATTTT TRBJ2-3 NA NA TRBV7-9
CASSQEAQTGNAGYTF TGCGCCAGCAGCCAAGAAGCTCAGACGGGAAACGCTGGCTACACCTTC TRBJ1-2 NA NA TRBV4-3
CASSYIGRDTTEAFF TGTGCCAGCAGTTACATCGGCAGGGATACCACTGAAGCTTTCTTT TRBJ1-1 once NA TRBV6-5
CASSKQGGERGYTF TGTGCCAGCAGTAAACAGGGGGGAGAGCGTGGCTACACCTTC TRBJ1-2 NA TRBD1 TRBV27
CASSQFRHYGYTF TGTGCCAGCAGCCAGTTCCGTCACTATGGCTACACCTTC TRBJ1-2 NA NA TRBV16
CASSSTSNYGYTF TGTGCCAGCAGCTCGACATCGAACTATGGCTACACCTTC TRBJ1-2 NA NA TRBV5-4
CASSIQQGAREQYF TGTGCCAGCAGTATACAACAGGGGGCGCGCGAGCAGTACTTC TRBJ2-7 NA TRBD1 TRBV27
CASSLWTGRDEQYF TGTGCCAGCAGCCTATGGACAGGGAGAGACGAGCAGTACTTC TRBJ2-7 NA TRBD1 TRBV7-2
CASSLDPSQETQYF TGCGCCAGCAGCTTAGACCCCTCCCAAGAGACCCAGTACTTC TRBJ2-5 NA NA TRBV5-1
CASSQDLRGWWTEAFF TGTGCCAGCAGCCAAGATTTGAGGGGGTGGTGGACTGAAGCTTTCTTT TRBJ1-1 once NA TRBV14
CASSIRARGLGYTF TGTGCCAGTAGTATAAGGGCCAGGGGGCTTGGCTACACCTTC TRBJ1-2 NA TRBD1 TRBV19
CASSAGQGTYEQYF TGTGCCAGCAGCGCGGGACAGGGGACCTACGAGCAGTACTTC TRBJ2-7 NA TRBD1 TRBV9
CASNMPSPLGGNEQYF TGTGCCAGCAACATGCCTAGCCCCCTGGGGGGGAACGAGCAGTACTTC TRBJ2-7 NA TRBD2 TRBV7-9
CASSPGARRNQPQHF TGTGCCAGCAGCCCAGGGGCCAGGCGCAATCAGCCCCAGCATTTT TRBJ1-5 NA NA TRBV7-8
CATPTGNRYGYTF TGTGCCACCCCGACAGGGAACCGCTATGGCTACACCTTC TRBJ1-2 NA TRBD1 TRBV6-7
CASSGAGAAEPQHF TGTGCCAGCAGTGGGGCCGGGGCGGCGGAGCCCCAGCATTTT TRBJ1-5 NA NA TRBV6-1
CASSSYYLYWLGIGTEAFF TGTGCCAGCAGCTCCTACTACCTTTACTGGTTGGGAATTGGCACTGAAGCTTTCTTT TRBJ1-1 NA NA TRBV7-9
CATRLVLGTDTQYF TGTGCCACCCGCCTGGTTCTGGGCACAGATACGCAGTATTTT TRBJ2-3 NA NA TRBV6-5
CASRIMDGNTIYF TGTGCCAGCAGGATCATGGACGGAAACACCATATATTTT TRBJ1-3 NA NA TRBV6-6
CASSYLGLAVGYEQYF TGTGCCAGCAGTTACTTGGGACTAGCGGTGGGATACGAGCAGTACTTC TRBJ2-7 NA TRBD2 TRBV6-6
CASSLSLAGGRTGELFF TGTGCCAGCAGCTTAAGTTTAGCGGGAGGGAGAACCGGGGAGCTGTTTTTT TRBJ2-2 NA TRBD2 TRBV7-8
CASSRDAGTGGYEQYF TGTGCCAGTAGTCGAGACGCCGGGACAGGGGGCTACGAGCAGTACTTC TRBJ2-7 NA TRBD1 TRBV19
CASSEARTGEHF TGTGCCAGTAGTGAAGCCCGGACAGGGGAGCATTTT TRBJ1-5 NA TRBD1 TRBV19
CASSLSTGEAFF TGTGCCAGCAGTTTATCGACAGGTGAAGCTTTCTTT TRBJ1-1 once NA TRBV27
CASSGRGQRPGELFF TGCGCCAGCAGTGGTCGTGGACAGAGGCCCGGGGAGCTGTTTTTT TRBJ2-2 NA NA TRBV10-2
CASSLGLLNEQFF TGTGCCAGCAGCTTGGGACTCTTAAATGAGCAGTTCTTC TRBJ2-1 NA NA TRBV5-4
CASSQGPSSNTEAFF TGTGCCAGTAGTCAAGGTCCTTCATCGAACACTGAAGCTTTCTTT TRBJ1-1 NA NA TRBV19
CASSPRTGVNTEAFF TGTGCCAGCAGCCCCCGGACAGGGGTGAACACTGAAGCTTTCTTT TRBJ1-1 NA TRBD1 TRBV9
CASSRGRANEKLFF TGCGCCAGCAGTCGGGGCAGGGCGAATGAAAAACTGTTTTTT TRBJ1-4 NA NA TRBV10-2